This entry describes one TCR beta chain. Its antigen is still unknown. Base qualities are not recorded, but no much larger clone differs from it by a single base. Donors were a few dozen systemically healthy Caucasian individuals from Russia aged roughly 6 to 100 years. Each donor gave approximately 9.3 milliliters of peripheral blood, collected into EDTA-treated Vacutainer tubes. Ficoll-Paque density-gradient centrifugation was used to isolate PBMCs, with at least 6.5 million per sample. Trizol reagent was used to extract total RNA from PBMCs, with at least 6 micrograms per sample. Naive CD45RAhigh/CD27high T cell percentages were measured by flow cytometry on a PBMC aliquot from every donor. The library was generated by 5' RACE. TCRdb records Illumina HiSeq 2500 as the sequencer. A second about 6 to 11 cycle PCR used a sample-barcoded 5' primer and a J-beta primer mix. A unique molecular identifier was introduced onto each TCR beta cDNA molecule by a template-switch 5' adaptor carrying 12 random nucleotides. Each sample yielded at least 2.5 million CDR3-containing paired-end reads. First-strand cDNA synthesis was performed from all RNA using the Mint cDNA synthesis kit, with priming by a TRBC-specific oligonucleotide. Following uracil-DNA glycosylase treatment, all cDNA underwent a first 18-cycle PCR with the universal primers M1SS and BC2_uni_R. From the authors' description of their analysis: For normalization, 1 million high-quality reads, each with a distinct molecular identifier, were randomly selected from each sample. Reads with shared molecular identifiers were discarded instead of being binned into consensus sequences. CDR3 identification, clonotype clustering and error correction used MiTCR with a Q25 quality threshold and the strictest error-elimination algorithm. A nonparametric unseen species model with Euler transformation was used to estimate a lower bound on total TCR beta diversity. TCRdb cleaned the public reads at Q25 with fastp, built clones with MiXCR and kept in-frame beta chains. Every entry covers one CDR3 protein and lists the most common genes and DNA from its rows. Clone size and V and J calls follow TCRdb, not the original study. A total of roughly 1 million distinct CDR3 sequences appear in this sample, around 27% of them only once. Clones ranked in the top ten supply less than 0.75% of the sample.

The sample originates from a study of blood T cells in healthy people across ages (dated by TCRdb to about 2015). For the study in its entirety: In model experiments, template switching captured roughly one uniquely barcoded TCR beta cDNA molecule for every two T cells. Donors were grouped into four age groups: young (average roughly 16 years), middle-aged (39), aged (around 60) and long-lived (about 90). For two donors (one aged 18 to 29 and one aged 80 or older), the study analyzed two additional independent replicas of 1 million unique cDNA reads from the same blood draw. To track age-related changes in TCR beta repertoire diversity, the study relied on deep sequencing normalized with unique cDNA molecular identifiers. Broad study findings and their caveats: Observed TCR beta diversity per million T cells fell roughly linearly with age, and a significant reduction was already apparent by age about 38. The long-lived group showed more naive CD4+ T cells, fewer expanded clones and increased TCR diversity than the aged group, suggesting age selection. There was a strong correlation between observed TCR beta diversity and the percentage of naive T cells measured by flow cytometry. Because donor CMV infection status was unknown, age-related changes in expanded clonotypes were potentially confounded. Because profiling used bulk unsorted PBMCs, naive and antigen-experienced compartments could not be compared conclusively. Estimates of total diversity based on one million sequenced T cells were considered lower bounds and underestimates.

From cysteine to phenylalanine, the CDR3 is 17 amino acids long. Kept here is only the CDR3 DNA, which spans 51 bases and is read in frame from base 1. V is shortened by 0 bases, J by 2 bases, and the region joining them spans 11 bases. The germline V gene yields SGHTA for CDR1 and FQGNSA for CDR2. These data are also associated with another study on T cells of mothers and their children. As the second study states: Nine systemically healthy Caucasian individuals, comprising three mothers and their six children, were included as donors. cDNA synthesis consumed the entire amount of extracted RNA, loaded at approximately 1.6 ug RNA in each 15 ul reaction. In the second PCR, the M1S primer introduced both the sample barcodes and 2-4 random nucleotides. Over 9.5 million TCR beta CDR3 reads were obtained for each mother, and about 3 million reads were obtained for each child. Thymic selection similarly shapes TCR recombination output in related and unrelated pairs, with minor effect from inherited differences. Normalized repertoire overlap in related mother-child pairs was always slightly higher than in unrelated mother-child pairs, but the difference was never significant. No persistent microchimeric T cell clones were found, with a detection sensitivity of approximately 100 clones per million clonotypes. Deep NGS was used in the study to compare the TCR beta repertoires of mothers and children and to look for features that separate related mother-child pairs from unrelated individuals. Mothers averaged roughly 36 +/- 4 years of age and children averaged around 10 +/- 4 years. After adapter ligation with NEBNext reagents, the libraries were sequenced on Illumina HiSeq 2000 with 100+100 nt paired-end reads. To prevent cross-contamination, the mother and child libraries were prepared a month apart and were sequenced in separate runs. For each donor, somewhere between about 450,000 and 2,000,000 distinct TCR beta clonotypes were identified. Naive TCR beta clonotypes were estimated from low-frequency clonotypes matched to each donor's FACS-determined naive share, without sorting.

This receptor was obtained from a girl aged 2 to 10 in good health. The rearranged chain carries TRBV7-2 and TRBJ2-6; a tentative D call is TRBD1 (6 bases match). Sequencing was performed on blood. The DNA is TGTGCCAGCAGCTTAGCCTTAACAGGGACTGGGGCCAACGTCCTGACTTTC. Translated, it gives CASSLALTGTGANVLTF.